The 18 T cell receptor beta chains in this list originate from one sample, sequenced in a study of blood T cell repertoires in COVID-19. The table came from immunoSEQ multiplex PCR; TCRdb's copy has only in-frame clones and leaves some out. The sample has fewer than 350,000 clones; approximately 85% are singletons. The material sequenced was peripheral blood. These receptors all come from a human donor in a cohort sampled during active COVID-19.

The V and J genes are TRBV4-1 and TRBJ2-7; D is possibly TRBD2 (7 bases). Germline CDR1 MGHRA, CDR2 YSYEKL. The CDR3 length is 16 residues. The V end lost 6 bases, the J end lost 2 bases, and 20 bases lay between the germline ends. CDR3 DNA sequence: TGCGCCAGCAGAATGCGTCCGGGGGGCCTAACCTACGAGCAGTACTTC. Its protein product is CASRMRPGGLTYEQYF.

This chain's CDR3 is CASRRTTGGRQPQHF. The CDR3 DNA follows: TGTGCCAGCAGGAGGACGACAGGGGGCAGGCAGCCCCAGCATTTT. The chain uses TRBV6-5 and TRBJ1-5; 10 nucleotides line up with TRBD1. CDR1 is MNHEY, CDR2 SVGAGI, per germline. Trimming at V came to 6 bases and at J to 7 bases, leaving 9 bases not matched to a gene. The CDR3 is 15 amino acids.

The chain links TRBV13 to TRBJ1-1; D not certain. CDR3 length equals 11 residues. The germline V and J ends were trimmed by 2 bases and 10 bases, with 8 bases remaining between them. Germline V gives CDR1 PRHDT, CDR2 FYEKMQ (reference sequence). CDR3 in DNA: TGTGCCAGCAGCTTATTGTCAGGAGCTTTCTTT. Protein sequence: CASSLLSGAFF.

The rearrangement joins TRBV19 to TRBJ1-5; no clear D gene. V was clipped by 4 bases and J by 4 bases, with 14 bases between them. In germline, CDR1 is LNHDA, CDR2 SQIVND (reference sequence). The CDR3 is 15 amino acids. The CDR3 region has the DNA TGTGCCAGTAGTAACGTCCCGGTGCTTAATCAGCCCCAGCATTTT. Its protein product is CASSNVPVLNQPQHF. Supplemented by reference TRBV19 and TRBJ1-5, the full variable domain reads DGGITQSPKYLFRKEGQNVTLSCEQNLNHDAMYWYRQDPGQGLRLIYYSQIVNDFQKGDIAEGYSVSREKKESFPLTVTSAQKNPTAFYLCASSNVPVLNQPQHFGDGTRLSIL.

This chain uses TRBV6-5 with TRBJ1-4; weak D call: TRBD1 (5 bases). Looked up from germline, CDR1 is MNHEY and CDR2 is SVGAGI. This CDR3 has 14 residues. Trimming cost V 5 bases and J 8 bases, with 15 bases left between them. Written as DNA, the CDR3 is TGTGCCAGCAGTCACGGGGGGTCGGAGGAAAAACTGTTTTTT. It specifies CASSHGGSEEKLFF.

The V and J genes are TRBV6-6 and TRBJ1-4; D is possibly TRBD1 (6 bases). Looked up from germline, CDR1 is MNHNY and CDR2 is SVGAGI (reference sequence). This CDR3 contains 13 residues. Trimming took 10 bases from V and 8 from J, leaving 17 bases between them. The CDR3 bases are TGTGCCATCGGTCAGGGGTTTGGGGAAAAACTGTTTTTT. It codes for CAIGQGFGEKLFF.

DNA of the CDR3: TGTGCCAGCAGCCAATGGACAGGGAACACTGAAGCTTTCTTT. This encodes CASSQWTGNTEAFF. This rearrangement joins TRBV11-2 to TRBJ1-1; 7 nucleotides align to TRBD1. There are 14 residues in the CDR3. Germline V gene lookup returns CDR1 SGHAT and CDR2 FQNNGV. The V and J ends lost 5 bases and 1 base, in that order; junction bases with no gene match: 4. Full variable domain (missing parts from reference TRBV11-2 and TRBJ1-1): EAGVAQSPRYKIIEKRQSVAFWCNPISGHATLYWYQQILGQGPKLLIQFQNNGVVDDSQLPKDRFSAERLKGVDSTLKIQPAKLEDSAVYLCASSQWTGNTEAFFGQGTRLTVV.

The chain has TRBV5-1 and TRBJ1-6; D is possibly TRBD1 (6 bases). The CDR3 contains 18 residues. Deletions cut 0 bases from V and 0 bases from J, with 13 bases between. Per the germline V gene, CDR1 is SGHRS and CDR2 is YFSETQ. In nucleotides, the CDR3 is TGCGCCAGCAGCTTGGAAGGGACACAGAGCTCCTATAATTCACCCCTCCACTTT. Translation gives CASSLEGTQSSYNSPLHF. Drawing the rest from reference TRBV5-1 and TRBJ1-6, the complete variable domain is KAGVTQTPRYLIKTRGQQVTLSCSPISGHRSVSWYQQTPGQGLQFLFEYFSETQRNKGNFPGRFSGRQFSNSRSEMNVSTLELGDSALYLCASSLEGTQSSYNSPLHFGNGTRLTVT.

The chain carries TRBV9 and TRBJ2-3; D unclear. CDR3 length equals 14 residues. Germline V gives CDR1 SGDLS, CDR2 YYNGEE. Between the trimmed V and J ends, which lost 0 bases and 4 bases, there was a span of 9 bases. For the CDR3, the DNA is TGTGCCAGCAGCGTAGCTACGAGGCCAGATACGCAGTATTTT. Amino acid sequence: CASSVATRPDTQYF.

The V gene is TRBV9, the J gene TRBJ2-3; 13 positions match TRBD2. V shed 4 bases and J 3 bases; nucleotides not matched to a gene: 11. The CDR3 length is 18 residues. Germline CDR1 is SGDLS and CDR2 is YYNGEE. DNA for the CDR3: TGTGCCAGCAGCTTGACTAGCGGGGGGACCGTACTTACAGATACGCAGTATTTT. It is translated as CASSLTSGGTVLTDTQYF.

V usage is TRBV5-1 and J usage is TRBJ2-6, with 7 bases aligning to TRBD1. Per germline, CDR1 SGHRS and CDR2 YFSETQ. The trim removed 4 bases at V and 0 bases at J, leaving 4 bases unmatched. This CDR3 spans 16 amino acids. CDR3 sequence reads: CASSIAGGSGANVLTF. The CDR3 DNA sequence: TGCGCCAGCAGCATCGCAGGGGGCTCTGGGGCCAACGTCCTGACTTTC.

This chain's CDR3 is CATSSTDGPGAGELFF. The DNA for the CDR3 is TGTGCCACCAGCAGTACTGACGGCCCAGGGGCCGGGGAGCTGTTTTTT. The chain carries TRBV15 and TRBJ2-2; TRBD1 is a possible D gene (6 bases). CDR1 LNHNV and CDR2 YYDKDF come from the germline V gene (reference sequence). V was cut by 3 bases and J by 6 bases, with 17 bases left in between. The CDR3 sequence is 16 residues long.

The CDR3 sequence is CASSSLTENTEAFF. The CDR3 DNA reads as TGCGCCAGCAGCTCCCTGACAGAGAACACTGAAGCTTTCTTT. The chain recombines TRBV5-1 with TRBJ1-1, with D perhaps matching TRBD1 (5 bases). V dropped 3 bases and J dropped 1 base, with 10 bases sitting between them. There are 14 residues in the CDR3. The V gene's germline CDR1 is SGHRS and CDR2 YFSETQ.

The CDR3 sequence: CASSLAGNTDTQYF. The CDR3, as DNA: TGTGCCAGCAGCTTGGCCGGGAACACAGATACGCAGTATTTT. V usage is TRBV5-6 and J usage is TRBJ2-3; maybe TRBD2 (5 bases). CDR1 is SGHDT and CDR2 is YYEEEE in the germline V gene. Trimming removed 0 bases from V and 2 bases from J, with 7 bases in between. The CDR3 length is 14 residues.

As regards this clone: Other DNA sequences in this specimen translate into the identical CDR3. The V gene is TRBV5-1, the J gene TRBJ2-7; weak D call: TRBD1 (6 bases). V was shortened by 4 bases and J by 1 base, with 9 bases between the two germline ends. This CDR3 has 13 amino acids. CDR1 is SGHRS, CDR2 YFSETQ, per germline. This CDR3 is CASSPDRSYEQYF. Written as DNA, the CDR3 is TGCGCCAGCAGCCCGGACAGATCCTACGAGCAGTACTTC.

CDR3 amino acids: CASSTGGGSYNEQFF. CDR3 nucleotides: TGTGCCAGCAGCACAGGGGGAGGGTCATACAATGAGCAGTTCTTC. The chain employs TRBV9 and TRBJ2-1, with a weak D call TRBD1 (8 bases). The ends were cut back, 4 bases at V and 4 bases at J, with 15 bases in the middle. CDR3 length: 15 residues. CDR1 SGDLS and CDR2 YYNGEE come from the germline V gene.

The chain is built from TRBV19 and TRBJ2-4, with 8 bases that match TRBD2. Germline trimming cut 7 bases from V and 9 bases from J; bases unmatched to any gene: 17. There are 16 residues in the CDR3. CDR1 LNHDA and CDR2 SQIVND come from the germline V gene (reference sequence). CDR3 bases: TGTGCCAGTAATCACCCCCCGGGACTAGAAAGTGGCATTCAGTACTTC. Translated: CASNHPPGLESGIQYF.

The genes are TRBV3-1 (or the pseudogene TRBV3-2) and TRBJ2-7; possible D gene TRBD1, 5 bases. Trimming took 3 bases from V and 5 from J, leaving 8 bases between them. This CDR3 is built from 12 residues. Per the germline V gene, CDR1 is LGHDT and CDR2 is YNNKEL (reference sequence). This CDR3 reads CASSQGRDEQYF. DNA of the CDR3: TGTGCCAGCAGCCAGGGCAGGGACGAGCAGTACTTC.